The subject of this entry is one TCR beta chain. Its cognate antigen is unknown. This CDR3 contains 18 residues. The V gene end was trimmed by 1 base and the J gene end by 8 bases; junction bases not matched to a gene: 15. CDR1 is SGHTA and CDR2 is FQGNSA in the germline V gene. These data come from a study of cytomegalovirus exposure and HLA in healthy donors. Whole-study findings and limits: The study had only CMV serostatus as immune exposure information. As a later analysis showed, a missense DCLRE1C variant was linked to trimming of TCR beta V- and J-genes. Later on, analysis showed that most CMV-associated TCR beta chains appeared to be HLA-restricted.

The PCR ran on 60 Vbeta and 13 Jbeta primers. Only in-frame clones appear in the TCRdb table, and some are missing; sequencing was by immunoSEQ multiplex PCR. The sample shows 130,000 or so clones, around 74% of them seen only once. Sequencing input: PBMCs. The chain recombines TRBV7-2 with TRBJ1-4, with TRBD1 identical over 8 bases. The sequence was obtained from a male donor in good health and CMV-seronegative. The DNA for the CDR3 is TGTGCCAGCAGCTTAGAGTGGACAGGGTTTAAGTCCAGAGAAAAACTGTTTTTT. Amino acids: CASSLEWTGFKSREKLFF.